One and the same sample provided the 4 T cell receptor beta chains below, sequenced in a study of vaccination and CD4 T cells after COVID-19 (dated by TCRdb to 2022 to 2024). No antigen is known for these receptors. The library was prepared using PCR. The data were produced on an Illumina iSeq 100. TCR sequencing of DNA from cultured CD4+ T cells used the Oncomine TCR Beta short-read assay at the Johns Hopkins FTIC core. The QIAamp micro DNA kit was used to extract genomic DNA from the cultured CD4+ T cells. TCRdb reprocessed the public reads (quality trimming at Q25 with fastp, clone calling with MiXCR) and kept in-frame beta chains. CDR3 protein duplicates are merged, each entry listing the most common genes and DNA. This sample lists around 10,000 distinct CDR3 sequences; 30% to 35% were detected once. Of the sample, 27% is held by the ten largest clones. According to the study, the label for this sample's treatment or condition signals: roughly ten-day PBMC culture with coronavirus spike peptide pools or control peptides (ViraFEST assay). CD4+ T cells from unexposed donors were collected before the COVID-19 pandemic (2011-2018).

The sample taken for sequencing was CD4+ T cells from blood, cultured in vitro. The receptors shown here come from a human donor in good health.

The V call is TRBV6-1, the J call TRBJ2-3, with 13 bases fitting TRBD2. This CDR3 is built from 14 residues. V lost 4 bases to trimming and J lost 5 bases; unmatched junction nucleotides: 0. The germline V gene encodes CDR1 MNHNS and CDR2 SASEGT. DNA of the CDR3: TGTGCCAGCAGTGGACTAGCGGGAGGAGATACGCAGTATTTT. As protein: CASSGLAGGDTQYF.

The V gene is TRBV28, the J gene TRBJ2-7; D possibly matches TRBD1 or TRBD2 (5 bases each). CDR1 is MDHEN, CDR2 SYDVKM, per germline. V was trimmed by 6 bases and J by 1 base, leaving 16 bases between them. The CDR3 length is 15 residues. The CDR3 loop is CASSLTGTASYEQYF. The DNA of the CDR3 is TGTGCCAGCAGCCTCACCGGGACGGCTTCCTACGAGCAGTACTTC.

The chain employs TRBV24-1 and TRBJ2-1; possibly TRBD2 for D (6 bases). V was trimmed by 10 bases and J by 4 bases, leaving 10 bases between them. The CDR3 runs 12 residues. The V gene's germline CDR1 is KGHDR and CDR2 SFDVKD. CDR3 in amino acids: CATSGQYNEQFF. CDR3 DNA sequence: TGTGCCACTAGCGGCCAATACAATGAGCAGTTCTTC.

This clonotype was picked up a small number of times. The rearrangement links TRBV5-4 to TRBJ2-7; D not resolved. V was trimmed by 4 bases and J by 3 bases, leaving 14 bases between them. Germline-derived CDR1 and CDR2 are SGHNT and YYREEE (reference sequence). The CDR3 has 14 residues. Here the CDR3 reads CASSPSGRFYEQYF. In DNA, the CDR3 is TGTGCCAGCAGCCCTTCTGGACGGTTCTACGAGCAGTACTTC.